These 12 T cell receptor beta chains originate from one sample sequenced in a study of T cell responses to AZD1222 COVID-19 vaccine. The method was immunoSEQ multiplex PCR; TCRdb's version includes in-frame clones alone and lacks a portion of them. The sample contains 150,000 or so clones, about 88% of which appear only once. This specimen consisted of peripheral blood, obtained on day 0 of AZD1222 vaccination. The source of these receptors is an adult in good health.

The chain recombines TRBV6-1 with TRBJ2-6, with 9 bases aligning to TRBD1. The CDR3 covers 17 residues. J was trimmed by 2 bases and V by 2 bases; bases with no gene match: 4. CDR1 is MNHNS and CDR2 is SASEGT in the germline V gene. CDR3 nucleotides: TGTGCCAGCAGTGAAACCACAGGGGGCACTGGGGCCAACGTCCTGACTTTC. Its translation: CASSETTGGTGANVLTF.

The rearrangement joins TRBV6-2 or TRBV6-3 to TRBJ1-4; no firm D call. The V and J ends lost 5 bases and 1 base respectively, with 11 bases between them. Germline V gene sequence: CDR1 MNHEY, CDR2 SVGEGT. The CDR3 has 15 residues. The CDR3 nucleotides are TGTGCCAGCAGTATAGAAACACGAACTAATGAAAAACTGTTTTTT. Translating it yields CASSIETRTNEKLFF.

V gene TRBV4-3 combines with J gene TRBJ2-2; 11 bases map to TRBD2. CDR3 size: 18 residues. Unmatched junction bases numbered 8, after V lost 2 bases and J lost 3 bases. The germline CDR1 and CDR2 sequences are LGHNA and YSLEER. The DNA of the CDR3 is TGCGCCAGCAGCCAATCACCCGGGACTAGCGGATACACCGGGGAGCTGTTTTTT. Translation gives CASSQSPGTSGYTGELFF.

The chain carries TRBV11-2 and TRBJ2-1; D might be TRBD1 or TRBD2, each matching 5 bases. Germline-derived CDR1 and CDR2 are SGHAT and FQNNGV. The CDR3 contains 14 residues. The germline V and J ends were trimmed by 5 bases and 4 bases, with 12 bases remaining between them. The CDR3 sequence: CASSRRGEYNEQFF. The CDR3 nucleotides read TGTGCCAGCAGCCGTAGGGGAGAGTACAATGAGCAGTTCTTC.

This clone showed up just a few times. The chain joins TRBV5-1 to TRBJ1-4; no clear D. Germline values: CDR1 SGHRS, CDR2 YFSETQ. Trimming cost V 0 bases and J 2 bases, with 8 bases left between them. The CDR3 consists of 15 residues. For the CDR3, the DNA is TGCGCCAGCAGCTTGGGGTTACGGACTAATGAAAAACTGTTTTTT. This sequence encodes CASSLGLRTNEKLFF.

This chain joins TRBV19 and TRBJ2-7, with TRBD2 as a possible D gene (5 bases). Germline CDR1 is LNHDA and CDR2 is SQIVND (reference sequence). V dropped 8 bases and J dropped 0 bases, with 11 bases sitting between them. The CDR3 is 13 amino acids. CDR3: CASGPGYSYEQYF. In DNA form, the CDR3 reads TGTGCCAGTGGGCCGGGGTACTCCTACGAGCAGTACTTC.

V gene TRBV10-1 combines with J gene TRBJ2-3, with 12 bases fitting TRBD1. Germline values: CDR1 WNHNN, CDR2 SYGVQD (reference sequence). The CDR3 contains 16 residues. J was trimmed by 5 bases and V by 7 bases; bases with no gene match: 10. As DNA, the CDR3 is TGCGCCAGCAACGACCGGGACAGGGGGCTTGTAGATACGCAGTATTTT. Translating gives CASNDRDRGLVDTQYF.

This sequence joins TRBV4-2 and TRBJ2-1, with TRBD2 identical over 7 bases. The trim removed 1 base at V and 0 bases at J, leaving 0 bases unmatched. Germline values: CDR1 LGHNA, CDR2 YNFKEQ. This CDR3 has 15 amino acids. The chain's CDR3 is CASSQGDYSYNEQFF. CDR3 DNA: TGTGCCAGCAGCCAAGGGGACTACTCCTACAATGAGCAGTTCTTC.

This clone has more than one count but fewer than ten. The V call is TRBV30, the J call TRBJ1-3; D may be TRBD1 (5 bases). V gave up 0 bases and J gave up 6 bases, with 15 bases separating them. The CDR3 loop spans 15 amino acids. Germline V gives CDR1 GTSNPN, CDR2 SVGIG (reference sequence). The CDR3, as DNA: TGTGCCTGGAGTGTGGGAGGGGCCGGAGTAAACACCATATATTTT. It is translated as CAWSVGGAGVNTIYF.

In this sample, this clone turned up once. V is TRBV5-1 and J is TRBJ2-2; D possibly corresponds to TRBD1 (6 bases). The CDR3 sequence is 16 residues long. V gave up 0 bases and J gave up 1 base, with 10 bases separating them. Germline V gene lookup returns CDR1 SGHRS and CDR2 YFSETQ. The CDR3 here is CASSLAGTRNTGELFF. CDR3 in DNA: TGCGCCAGCAGCTTGGCGGGGACAAGGAACACCGGGGAGCTGTTTTTT.

This chain links TRBV25-1 with TRBJ2-1; 12 bases line up with TRBD2. The CDR3 covers 16 residues. From germline, CDR1 is MGHDK and CDR2 SYGVNS. J gave up 4 bases and V 4 bases, and 5 bases lay outside the gene matches. CDR3 sequence reads: CASSGWTSGTYNEQFF. The CDR3 region has the DNA TGTGCCAGCAGTGGGTGGACTAGCGGGACTTACAATGAGCAGTTCTTC.

The DNA of the CDR3 is TGTGCCAGCAGCAGTACGGCCTATGGCTACACCTTC. It is translated as CASSSTAYGYTF. The genes are TRBV6-5 and TRBJ1-2; D unclear. Germline CDR1 MNHEY, CDR2 SVGAGI. CDR3 length: 12 amino acids. Trimming took off 6 bases at V and 4 bases at J, with 9 bases between the two ends.